A selection of T cell receptor beta chains follows, all from one sample in a study of cytomegalovirus exposure and HLA in healthy donors. Profiling relied on immunoSEQ multiplex PCR, and the TCRdb table lists in-frame clones only, not all of them. Among roughly 100,000 clones listed, over 70% were seen once. Sequenced: PBMCs. These receptors all come from a boy aged 10-17 years in good health and CMV-seronegative. CDR3s include the opening cysteine and the closing phenylalanine or tryptophan. Fields, in order: V gene, clone size, J gene, D gene, CDR3 DNA, CDR3 protein. A D gene is named only where the DNA matches it firmly. Clone size is not always given. Where it is, it says once, few, many or a class for expanded clones.

v_call: TRBV19
clone_size: -
j_call: TRBJ2-1
d_call: TRBD2
cdr3_nt: TGTGCCAGTAGACTCATGCTAGCGGGGGGGGACAATGAGCAGTTCTTC
cdr3_aa: CASRLMLAGGDNEQFF

v_call: TRBV6-5
clone_size: -
j_call: TRBJ2-7
d_call: TRBD2
cdr3_nt: TGTGCCAGCAGTTACGGGGGGGGAGGGAAAGAGCAGTACTTC
cdr3_aa: CASSYGGGGKEQYF

v_call: TRBV7-9
clone_size: -
j_call: TRBJ1-1
d_call: -
cdr3_nt: TGTGCCAGCGGACACATGAACACTGAAGCTTTCTTT
cdr3_aa: CASGHMNTEAFF

v_call: TRBV11-2
clone_size: -
j_call: TRBJ2-3
d_call: TRBD2
cdr3_nt: TGTGCCAGCAGCTTAGGCATTAGCGGGGGGGCAGATACGCAGTATTTT
cdr3_aa: CASSLGISGGADTQYF

v_call: TRBV6-5
clone_size: -
j_call: TRBJ2-3
d_call: TRBD1
cdr3_nt: TGTGCCAGCAGTACCGGGACAGGGGGCTCAGATACGCAGTATTTT
cdr3_aa: CASSTGTGGSDTQYF

v_call: TRBV4-1
clone_size: few
j_call: TRBJ1-5
d_call: -
cdr3_nt: TGCGCCAGCAGCCAAGTTATAGGACAGAGCAATCAGCCCCAGCATTTT
cdr3_aa: CASSQVIGQSNQPQHF

v_call: TRBV9
clone_size: -
j_call: TRBJ1-1
d_call: TRBD1
cdr3_nt: TGTGCCAGCAGCGTAGGGGACAGGGGGTATAGAGAAGCTTTCTTT
cdr3_aa: CASSVGDRGYREAFF

v_call: TRBV27
clone_size: -
j_call: TRBJ2-7
d_call: TRBD1
cdr3_nt: TGTGCCAGCAGTTCCCGACAGGGGGCTACCTACGAGCAGTACTTC
cdr3_aa: CASSSRQGATYEQYF

v_call: TRBV7-2
clone_size: -
j_call: TRBJ2-7
d_call: -
cdr3_nt: TGTGCCAGCAGCTTAGCGGACAGACTCGGTGAGCAGTACTTC
cdr3_aa: CASSLADRLGEQYF

v_call: TRBV5-1
clone_size: -
j_call: TRBJ2-5
d_call: -
cdr3_nt: TGCGCCAGCAGTCCTAGGACCAGGGAAGAGACCCAGTACTTC
cdr3_aa: CASSPRTREETQYF

v_call: TRBV4-3
clone_size: -
j_call: TRBJ2-2
d_call: TRBD2
cdr3_nt: TGCGCCAGCAGCCAAGATATGGGACTAGCGGGGGAGGGGACCGGGGAGCTGTTTTTT
cdr3_aa: CASSQDMGLAGEGTGELFF

v_call: TRBV10-1
clone_size: few
j_call: TRBJ2-7
d_call: TRBD2
cdr3_nt: TGCGCCAGCAGTCCCCTCTTCCCTCCGGGACTAGCTACCGGGAACGAGCAGTACTTC
cdr3_aa: CASSPLFPPGLATGNEQYF

v_call: TRBV6-1
clone_size: -
j_call: TRBJ1-5
d_call: -
cdr3_nt: TGTGCCAGCAGTGAATCGGAGGGCGGGAATCAGCCCCAGCATTTT
cdr3_aa: CASSESEGGNQPQHF

v_call: TRBV30
clone_size: -
j_call: TRBJ2-1
d_call: -
cdr3_nt: TGTGCCTGGGCCATAAATAAACAGGGTGGGCAGTTCTTC
cdr3_aa: CAWAINKQGGQFF

v_call: TRBV27
clone_size: -
j_call: TRBJ2-6
d_call: -
cdr3_nt: TGTGCCAGCAGTTTGGAGGGCTCTGGGGCCAACGTCCTGACTTTC
cdr3_aa: CASSLEGSGANVLTF

v_call: TRBV6-6
clone_size: -
j_call: TRBJ1-1
d_call: -
cdr3_nt: TGTGCCAGCACCCTTCTCGACAGGCTCACTGAAGCTTTCTTT
cdr3_aa: CASTLLDRLTEAFF

v_call: TRBV30
clone_size: once
j_call: TRBJ1-5
d_call: -
cdr3_nt: TGTGCCTGGAGTGTAGGGCGGGGGGGCAAATCGCGCAATCAGCCCCAGCATTTT
cdr3_aa: CAWSVGRGGKSRNQPQHF

v_call: TRBV2
clone_size: -
j_call: TRBJ1-4
d_call: -
cdr3_nt: TGTGCCAGCACCGAAAGGGCAGGGGATGAAAAACTGTTTTTT
cdr3_aa: CASTERAGDEKLFF

v_call: TRBV2
clone_size: -
j_call: TRBJ2-7
d_call: TRBD2
cdr3_nt: TGTGCCAGCAGAAGGCGGGAGGGCGTCGACGAGCAGTACTTC
cdr3_aa: CASRRREGVDEQYF

v_call: TRBV15
clone_size: -
j_call: TRBJ2-7
d_call: TRBD1
cdr3_nt: TGTGCCACCTCCGGGACAGGGCGTACCTACGAGCAGTACTTC
cdr3_aa: CATSGTGRTYEQYF

v_call: TRBV20-1
clone_size: -
j_call: TRBJ2-7
d_call: -
cdr3_nt: TGCAGTGCTAGTCAAGTTGCGAAGTACTTC
cdr3_aa: CSASQVAKYF

v_call: TRBV6-5
clone_size: -
j_call: TRBJ2-7
d_call: -
cdr3_nt: TGTGCCAGCAGTTCACATGGCGGGGTAAAAGGGCGAGAGCAGTACTTC
cdr3_aa: CASSSHGGVKGREQYF

v_call: TRBV6-6
clone_size: -
j_call: TRBJ1-2
d_call: -
cdr3_nt: TGTGCCAGCAGTTACCAAGGCCCCTCCGGGGACTATGGCTACACCTTC
cdr3_aa: CASSYQGPSGDYGYTF

v_call: TRBV5-1
clone_size: -
j_call: TRBJ2-1
d_call: -
cdr3_nt: TGCGCCAGCAGCCTCGGGTCTATCGGCCCCAATGAGCAGTTCTTC
cdr3_aa: CASSLGSIGPNEQFF

v_call: TRBV5-6
clone_size: -
j_call: TRBJ2-5
d_call: TRBD1
cdr3_nt: TGTGCCACCACGAGGGGCCAGGGGGCTAAGGAGACCCAGTACTTC
cdr3_aa: CATTRGQGAKETQYF

v_call: TRBV10-3
clone_size: -
j_call: TRBJ2-7
d_call: TRBD1
cdr3_nt: TGTGCCATCAGTGCTAGGACAGGGGGCCACGAGCAGTACTTC
cdr3_aa: CAISARTGGHEQYF

v_call: TRBV5-4
clone_size: -
j_call: TRBJ2-5
d_call: TRBD2
cdr3_nt: TGTGCCAGCAGCGACCGGACTAGCGGAGAGACCCAGTACTTC
cdr3_aa: CASSDRTSGETQYF

v_call: TRBV5-6
clone_size: -
j_call: TRBJ2-7
d_call: -
cdr3_nt: TGTGCCAGCAGCCTATTTGACCGGACAGCGGACTACGAGCAGTACTTC
cdr3_aa: CASSLFDRTADYEQYF

v_call: TRBV5-1
clone_size: -
j_call: TRBJ1-2
d_call: -
cdr3_nt: TGCGCCAGCAGCTTGGGAGTCAACAACTATGGCTACACCTTC
cdr3_aa: CASSLGVNNYGYTF

v_call: TRBV5-6
clone_size: -
j_call: TRBJ2-7
d_call: TRBD1
cdr3_nt: TGTGCCAGCAGCTTCGGGACAGGGGCCTACGAGCAGTACTTC
cdr3_aa: CASSFGTGAYEQYF

v_call: TRBV7-2
clone_size: -
j_call: TRBJ2-3
d_call: -
cdr3_nt: TGTGCCAGCTCTCGCACTACTAGCACAGATACGCAGTATTTT
cdr3_aa: CASSRTTSTDTQYF

v_call: TRBV6-1
clone_size: -
j_call: TRBJ2-7
d_call: -
cdr3_nt: TGTGCCAGCAGTGAAGGTCTAGGGGACACCTACGAGCAGTACTTC
cdr3_aa: CASSEGLGDTYEQYF

v_call: TRBV7-8
clone_size: -
j_call: TRBJ2-7
d_call: TRBD2
cdr3_nt: TGTGCCAGCAGCTTAACTATGCTAGCGGGGGGAAGCTACGAGCAGTACTTC
cdr3_aa: CASSLTMLAGGSYEQYF

v_call: TRBV19
clone_size: -
j_call: TRBJ1-1
d_call: -
cdr3_nt: TGTGCCAGTAGTAGAGGGGGAAACCTCAACACTGAAGCTTTCTTT
cdr3_aa: CASSRGGNLNTEAFF

v_call: TRBV6-5
clone_size: -
j_call: TRBJ1-5
d_call: TRBD1
cdr3_nt: TGTGCCAGCAGTTCAGGGGGCCGGGGCAATCAGCCCCAGCATTTT
cdr3_aa: CASSSGGRGNQPQHF

v_call: TRBV30
clone_size: -
j_call: TRBJ2-7
d_call: -
cdr3_nt: TGTGCCTGGAGCTTCCAACACCCCTACGAGCAGTACTTC
cdr3_aa: CAWSFQHPYEQYF

v_call: TRBV10-3
clone_size: -
j_call: TRBJ1-2
d_call: -
cdr3_nt: TGTGCCATCGTTGACAGCCTCCACACAGGGGGCTACACCTTC
cdr3_aa: CAIVDSLHTGGYTF